Below, 18 T cell receptor beta chains from the same sample are listed, as sequenced in a study of blood T cell repertoires in COVID-19. TCRdb keeps only in-frame clones here, not all; method: immunoSEQ multiplex PCR. The repertoire holds 260,000 or so clones, roughly 85% seen once, with less than 4% in the top ten. Material: PBMCs or T cells enriched from blood (not recorded which). The receptors shown here come from a woman between 35 and 50 years old who had been exposed to COVID-19.

In its sample, this clone was seen a few times. The chain uses TRBV7-2 and TRBJ1-5, with TRBD1 matching over 8 bases. Germline lookup yields CDR1 SGHTA and CDR2 FQGNSA. Trimming at V came to 1 base and at J to 4 bases, leaving 6 bases not matched to a gene. This CDR3 is 16 amino acids long. CDR3 DNA sequence: TGTGCCAGCAGCTTAGTCGGGACAGGCGTTAATCAGCCCCAGCATTTT. Encoded protein: CASSLVGTGVNQPQHF.

V is TRBV7-9 and J is TRBJ1-3, with 7 bases that match TRBD1. Germline V gene sequence: CDR1 SEHNR, CDR2 FQNEAQ (reference sequence). There are 15 residues in the CDR3. Trimming at V came to 4 bases and at J to 4 bases, leaving 7 bases not matched to a gene. The CDR3 protein is CASSWDSGLGNTIYF. CDR3 nucleotides: TGTGCCAGCAGCTGGGACAGCGGCTTAGGAAACACCATATATTTT.

The chain uses TRBV30 and TRBJ2-5; weak D call: TRBD2 (5 bases). The CDR3 sequence is 11 residues long. Germline V gene sequence: CDR1 GTSNPN, CDR2 SVGIG (reference sequence). Trimming shortened V by 4 bases and J by 5 bases, and 8 bases separated the two germline ends. The DNA for the CDR3 is TGTGCCTGGATCCAGCGGGAGACCCAGTACTTC. Translated: CAWIQRETQYF. The entire variable domain, with the rest obtained from reference TRBV30 and TRBJ2-5, is as follows: SQTIHQWPATLVQPVGSPLSLECTVEGTSNPNLYWYRQAAGRGLQLLFYSVGIGQISSEVPQNLSASRPQDRQFILSSKKLLLSDSGFYLCAWIQRETQYFGPGTRLLVL.

CDR3 sequence: CASSRRGLYQETQYF. Here the CDR3 DNA reads TGTGCCAGCAGCCGGAGGGGCCTCTACCAAGAGACCCAGTACTTC. The genes are TRBV27 and TRBJ2-5; tentative D call: TRBD2 (6 bases). The germline V gene has CDR1 MNHEY and CDR2 SMNVEV (reference sequence). The V end lost 6 bases, the J end lost 0 bases, and 14 bases lay between the germline ends. CDR3 length: 15 residues.

The chain joins TRBV3-1 (or the pseudogene TRBV3-2) to TRBJ1-4; no firm D call. The CDR3 is 13 residues long. Germline V gene data show CDR1 as LGHDT and CDR2 as YNNKEL (reference sequence). The V end lost 5 bases, the J end lost 8 bases, and 12 bases lay between the germline ends. In DNA form, the CDR3 reads TGTGCCAGCAGCTTCGGGGAAGGAGAAAAACTGTTTTTT. It codes for CASSFGEGEKLFF.

The chain recombines TRBV6-5 with TRBJ1-2; possible D gene TRBD1, 6 bases. From germline, CDR1 is MNHEY and CDR2 SVGAGI. V shed 8 bases and J shed 4 bases, with 14 bases lying between them. There are 13 residues in the CDR3. The CDR3 sequence: CASRTTGSYGYTF. DNA of the CDR3: TGTGCCAGCCGTACTACAGGGAGCTATGGCTACACCTTC.

There are a few counts of this clone. This chain uses TRBV4-2 with TRBJ1-2; tentative D call: TRBD1 (6 bases). This CDR3 contains 16 residues. Germline loops: CDR1 LGHNA, CDR2 YNFKEQ. V dropped 4 bases and J dropped 1 base, with 16 bases sitting between them. The DNA for the CDR3 is TGTGCCAGCAGCCCCCAACAGGGTACCTATAACTATGGCTACACCTTC. Amino acids: CASSPQQGTYNYGYTF.

The J gene is TRBJ2-7, the V gene TRBV11-2; D possibly corresponds to TRBD2 (5 bases). The CDR3 covers 15 residues. The V end was cut by 1 base, the J end by 0 bases, with 10 bases between. Germline V gene lookup returns CDR1 SGHAT and CDR2 FQNNGV. For the CDR3, the DNA is TGTGCCAGCAGCTTAGGCCAGCGGAGCTCCTACGAGCAGTACTTC. Its protein product is CASSLGQRSSYEQYF.

This chain links TRBV4-1 with TRBJ1-6, with TRBD1 identical over 7 bases. Per the germline V gene, CDR1 is MGHRA and CDR2 is YSYEKL. CDR3 length: 17 residues. The V gene end was trimmed by 6 bases and the J gene end by 6 bases; junction bases not matched to a gene: 14. The DNA of the CDR3 is TGCGCCAGCAGGAAACCAGGGGGTGATCAAAGTAATTCACCCCTCCACTTT. Translating gives CASRKPGGDQSNSPLHF.

V and J are TRBV28 and TRBJ2-3; 10 nucleotides line up with TRBD1. The CDR3 covers 15 residues. The V gene end was trimmed by 1 base and the J gene end by 5 bases; junction bases not matched to a gene: 3. CDR1 and CDR2 (germline): MDHEN, SYDVKM. The CDR3 DNA reads TGTGCCAGCAGTTTATTGACAGGGGGCGTAGATACGCAGTATTTT. This sequence encodes CASSLLTGGVDTQYF.

This chain uses TRBV9 with TRBJ1-2, with a weak D call TRBD1 (6 bases). There are 14 residues in the CDR3. The V gene lost 6 bases and the J gene lost 6 bases, with 18 bases spanning the gap. The V gene's germline CDR1 is SGDLS and CDR2 YYNGEE. The CDR3 DNA sequence: TGTGCCAGCACCGAGAGGGGGGGGCGGGATGGCTACACCTTC. Translated: CASTERGGRDGYTF.

The chain combines TRBV4-1 with TRBJ1-2; 10 bases match TRBD1. Germline CDR1 MGHRA, CDR2 YSYEKL. V trimming: 1 base; J trimming: 4 bases; junction bases outside the gene matches: 18. The CDR3 covers 20 residues. The CDR3, as DNA: TGCGCCAGCAGCCAAGCGTGGGGACCGGGACAGGGGTTCGATGTCTATGGCTACACCTTC. As protein: CASSQAWGPGQGFDVYGYTF.

The chain uses TRBV7-9 and TRBJ2-7; a weak D match, TRBD2 (6 bases). Germline values: CDR1 SEHNR, CDR2 FQNEAQ (reference sequence). This CDR3 has 14 residues. Trimming stripped 3 bases from V and 4 bases from J, with 13 bases between. The CDR3 loop is CASSFGAGTYEQYF. DNA for the CDR3: TGTGCCAGCAGCTTTGGGGCGGGGACGTACGAGCAGTACTTC.

This chain connects TRBV7-3 to TRBJ2-3; weak D call: TRBD1 (6 bases). Germline CDR1 is SGHTA and CDR2 is FQGTGA. Trimming removed 2 bases at V and 4 bases at J, with 13 bases between. The CDR3 is 15 residues long. This CDR3 reads CASSLGGGGSDTQYF. CDR3 nucleotides: TGTGCCAGCAGCTTAGGTGGGGGCGGTTCAGATACGCAGTATTTT.

The chain has TRBV11-2 and TRBJ2-7, with TRBD1 identical over 12 bases. With 4 bases clipped from V and 3 bases from J, the junction kept 7 bases outside the gene matches. CDR1 SGHAT and CDR2 FQNNGV come from the germline V gene. This CDR3 is built from 16 residues. CDR3 DNA: TGTGCCAGCAGCTCCCAGGGACAGGGGGCAAGCTACGAGCAGTACTTC. As protein: CASSSQGQGASYEQYF.

The CDR3 loop is CSGGAPGGTIYF. CDR3 coding DNA: TGCAGCGGGGGGGCCCCTGGCGGCACCATATATTTT. The chain links TRBV29-1 to TRBJ1-3, with D possibly being TRBD1 (6 bases). The V end was cut by 7 bases, the J end by 9 bases, with 16 bases between. Germline lookup yields CDR1 SQVTM and CDR2 ANQGSEA. The CDR3 is 12 residues long.

The chain has TRBV18 and TRBJ1-4; tentatively, D is TRBD1 (5 bases). The length of the CDR3 is 12 residues. The V end lost 6 bases, the J end lost 6 bases, and 8 bases lay between the germline ends. Germline V gene data show CDR1 as KGHSH and CDR2 as LQKENI. For the CDR3, the DNA is TGTGCCAGCTCCAGGGCACATGAAAAACTGTTTTTT. This gives the protein CASSRAHEKLFF. Using reference TRBV18 and TRBJ1-4 for the parts outside the CDR3, the full variable domain is NAGVMQNPRHLVRRRGQEARLRCSPMKGHSHVYWYRQLPEEGLKFMVYLQKENIIDESGMPKERFSAEFPKEGPSILRIQQVVRGDSAAYFCASSRAHEKLFFGSGTQLSVL.

The J gene is TRBJ2-3, the V gene TRBV11-3, with 13 positions matching TRBD2. CDR3 length: 15 amino acids. CDR1 is SGHNT and CDR2 is YENEEA in the germline V gene. The V segment lost 4 bases and the J segment 5 bases; nucleotides outside the gene matches: 3. The CDR3 DNA reads as TGTGCCAGCAGCTCGGGACTAGCGGGGAAAGATACGCAGTATTTT. As protein: CASSSGLAGKDTQYF.